This TCR beta chain was observed in a study of CD8+CD57+ T cells in acquired aplastic anemia. The overall study: Mean yield of DNA from sorted CD4+ and CD8+ cells was about 3.2 ug.

CD8+CD57+ cell expansion had been shown by flow cytometry in patients chosen for sequencing. A severe acquired aplastic anemia diagnosis applied to all patients. None of the patients had been given any therapy when their blood was sampled. The CDR3 loop spans 14 amino acids. V was pared by 2 bases and J by 1 base, with 8 bases between. Germline V CDR1 and CDR2: MNHNY, SVGAGI (reference sequence). The template used for profiling TCR beta VDJ and CDR3 was genomic DNA. TCRdb ran MiXCR on the reads and lists one entry per CDR3 protein. The sample shows approximately 180,000 distinct CDR3 sequences, around 48% of them seen only once. This clonotype was recorded at least ten times.

Sequences were obtained from sorted CD4+, CD8+, or CD8+CD57+ T cells (not recorded which) from PBMCs. V gene TRBV6-6 combines with J gene TRBJ2-5; D is perhaps TRBD1 (5 bases). This TCR was sampled from a human donor with aplastic anemia. The CDR3 region is CASSYRQGQETQYF. Written as DNA, the CDR3 is TGTGCCAGCAGTTACCGGCAGGGCCAAGAGACCCAGTACTTC.